The 30 T cell receptor beta chains below come from one sample, sequenced in a study of blood T cell repertoires in COVID-19. Only in-frame clones appear in the TCRdb table, and some are missing; sequencing was by immunoSEQ multiplex PCR. This sample has about 120,000 clones, with 81% found just once. The material sequenced was peripheral blood. The receptor source for this set is a human donor in a cohort sampled during active COVID-19.

V usage is TRBV6-5 and J usage is TRBJ2-7; TRBD2 agrees at 14 bases. Germline V gene sequence: CDR1 MNHEY, CDR2 SVGAGI. This CDR3 has 14 amino acids. V trimming: 6 bases; J trimming: 5 bases; junction bases outside the gene matches: 3. CDR3 sequence reads: CASRGTSGSDEQYF. The CDR3 region has the DNA TGTGCCAGCAGGGGGACTAGCGGGAGCGACGAGCAGTACTTC.

The J gene is TRBJ2-7, the V gene TRBV2, with a possible D match to TRBD2 (5 bases). The CDR3 consists of 14 residues. From germline, CDR1 is SNHLY and CDR2 FYNNEI. V was pared by 3 bases and J by 2 bases, with 11 bases between. CDR3 bases: TGTGCCAGCAGTGAGACGGGAACCCCCTACGAGCAGTACTTC. It is translated as CASSETGTPYEQYF.

This chain links TRBV7-3 with TRBJ2-1; TRBD2 matches 15 bases. This CDR3 has 16 amino acids. Germline CDR1 and CDR2: SGHTA and FQGTGA. Trimming removed 1 base from V and 10 bases from J; junction bases left unmatched: 5. CDR3 in amino acids: CASSLRGLAGGGEQFF. The CDR3 nucleotides are TGTGCCAGCAGCTTAAGGGGACTAGCGGGAGGTGGCGAGCAGTTCTTC.

This clone was found a few times. The rearrangement uses TRBV18 and TRBJ2-7; 7 nucleotides agree with TRBD1. The V gene end was trimmed by 3 bases and the J gene end by 6 bases; junction bases not matched to a gene: 11. CDR1 and CDR2 from the germline V gene are KGHSH and LQKENI. This CDR3 is built from 15 residues. Written as DNA, the CDR3 is TGTGCCAGCTCACCCCGGGACAGCCCTACTGCCGAGCAGTACTTC. Residues: CASSPRDSPTAEQYF.

The V call is TRBV6-5, the J call TRBJ1-2, with 12 bases matching TRBD1. This CDR3 has 14 amino acids. J was trimmed by 7 bases and V by 2 bases; bases with no gene match: 2. Germline V gives CDR1 MNHEY, CDR2 SVGAGI. This chain's CDR3 is CASSYRDRGLGYTF. CDR3 nucleotides: TGTGCCAGCAGTTACAGGGACAGGGGGCTTGGCTACACCTTC.

The rearrangement uses TRBV5-1 and TRBJ2-1; 13 nucleotides match TRBD2. This CDR3 contains 19 residues. The germline gives CDR1 SGHRS, CDR2 YFSETQ. The V and J ends lost 5 bases and 0 bases, in that order; junction bases with no gene match: 11. The CDR3 loop is CASRLLTSGRLASYNEQFF. Here the CDR3 DNA reads TGCGCCAGCAGGTTATTGACTAGCGGGAGGCTTGCCTCCTACAATGAGCAGTTCTTC.

J is TRBJ2-1 and V is TRBV28, with 7 bases that match TRBD2. Germline CDR1 MDHEN, CDR2 SYDVKM. The trim removed 2 bases at V and 6 bases at J, leaving 4 bases unmatched. The CDR3 has 14 amino acids. CDR3 sequence: CASSLIGEGNEQFF. CDR3 DNA: TGTGCCAGCAGTTTAATCGGGGAGGGCAATGAGCAGTTCTTC.

The chain carries TRBV30 and TRBJ1-2, with D possibly being TRBD1 (6 bases). The V end was cut by 3 bases, the J end by 6 bases, with 14 bases between. The CDR3 covers 13 residues. In germline, CDR1 is GTSNPN, CDR2 SVGIG (reference sequence). In DNA form, the CDR3 reads TGTGCCTGGAGCGACGGGACACCTGATGGCTACACCTTC. Translation gives CAWSDGTPDGYTF.

The V call is TRBV4-3, the J call TRBJ2-7, with a tentative D call TRBD2 (6 bases). From germline, CDR1 is LGHNA and CDR2 YSLEER. Trimming removed 4 bases from V and 0 bases from J, with 7 bases in between. The CDR3 length is 13 residues. As DNA, the CDR3 is TGCGCCAGCAGCCCGGGACTCTCCTACGAGCAGTACTTC. Translating it yields CASSPGLSYEQYF.

The V gene is TRBV28, the J gene TRBJ2-7, with 9 bases identical to TRBD2. The CDR3 consists of 14 residues. Per germline, CDR1 MDHEN and CDR2 SYDVKM. V was clipped by 8 bases and J by 7 bases; unmatched bases: 12. The CDR3 DNA reads as TGTGCCAGCGGGTTAGTAGCGGGAGATTGGGAGCAGTACTTC. Translated: CASGLVAGDWEQYF.

The chain combines TRBV28 with TRBJ2-7; D unclear. Germline CDR1 reads MDHEN; CDR2 reads SYDVKM. The CDR3 consists of 12 residues. Trimming took off 6 bases at V and 5 bases at J, with 11 bases between the two ends. CDR3 sequence reads: CASRTTIHEQYF. The CDR3 DNA reads TGTGCCAGCAGGACAACAATCCACGAGCAGTACTTC.

V gene TRBV28 combines with J gene TRBJ2-1, with D maybe TRBD2 (7 bases). With 8 bases removed from V and 12 bases from J, the gap between germline ends came to 17 bases. Germline V gene sequence: CDR1 MDHEN, CDR2 SYDVKM. The CDR3 length is 12 residues. The CDR3 sequence: CASRAGTTGQFF. The CDR3 bases are TGTGCCAGCCGAGCGGGGACAACGGGGCAGTTCTTC.

This chain uses TRBV6-2 or TRBV6-3 with TRBJ1-6, with D unclear. Trimming took 2 bases from V and 9 from J, leaving 11 bases between them. CDR3 size: 14 residues. Germline CDR1 MNHEY, CDR2 SVGEGT. The CDR3 bases are TGTGCCAGCAGTTACACCACCGCTACTTCACCCCTCCACTTT. It yields the protein CASSYTTATSPLHF.

V gene TRBV2 combines with J gene TRBJ1-5, with D perhaps TRBD1 (6 bases). CDR1 and CDR2 from the germline V gene are SNHLY and FYNNEI. Trimming removed 7 bases from V and 0 bases from J, with 13 bases in between. CDR3 length: 15 amino acids. The CDR3 reads CASTRQVFSNQPQHF. CDR3 nucleotides: TGTGCCAGCACGAGACAGGTATTTAGCAATCAGCCCCAGCATTTT. Supplemented by reference TRBV2 and TRBJ1-5, the full variable domain reads EPEVTQTPSHQVTQMGQEVILRCVPISNHLYFYWYRQILGQKVEFLVSFYNNEISEKSEIFDDQFSVERPDGSNFTLKIRSTKLEDSAMYFCASTRQVFSNQPQHFGDGTRLSIL.

The chain combines TRBV6-4 with TRBJ1-1, with 9 bases fitting TRBD1. After removal of 2 bases from V and 3 bases from J, the junction contained 4 bases not matched to a gene. Germline CDR1 MRHNA, CDR2 SNTAGT. There are 15 residues in the CDR3. The CDR3 protein is CASSDTDRGDTEAFF. The DNA of the CDR3 is TGTGCCAGCAGTGACACCGACAGGGGGGACACTGAAGCTTTCTTT.

The chain is built from TRBV12-3 or TRBV12-4 and TRBJ1-1; no definite D call. The CDR3 runs to 13 residues. V was cut by 2 bases and J by 1 base, with 5 bases left in between. The CDR3 DNA reads as TGTGCCAGCAGTTTATGGGCGAACACTGAAGCTTTCTTT. Amino acid sequence: CASSLWANTEAFF.

The chain couples TRBV5-1 to TRBJ2-7; possible D gene TRBD1, 5 bases. The V end was cut by 8 bases, the J end by 4 bases, with 22 bases between. The CDR3 totals 15 residues. CDR1 is SGHRS, CDR2 YFSETQ, per germline. The CDR3 spells CASTTPSTAIYEQYF. Here the CDR3 DNA reads TGCGCCAGTACCACCCCTTCGACAGCGATTTACGAGCAGTACTTC.

The rearrangement links TRBV29-1 to TRBJ1-2; unclear D gene. CDR3 size: 11 residues. Between the trimmed V and J ends, which lost 3 bases and 8 bases, there was a span of 10 bases. Germline V gives CDR1 SQVTM, CDR2 ANQGSEA. The CDR3 bases are TGCAGCGTTGAGAGCTGGTCAGGCTACACCTTC. It translates to CSVESWSGYTF.

V usage is TRBV7-2 and J usage is TRBJ2-7; 10 bases are shared with TRBD2. Germline trimming cut 5 bases from V and 4 bases from J; bases unmatched to any gene: 8. The CDR3 spans 15 residues. Germline V lookup: CDR1 SGHTA, CDR2 FQGNSA. Here the CDR3 DNA reads TGTGCCAGCAGCCTAGAAGCGGGGGGGCCTTACGAGCAGTACTTC. Translating it yields CASSLEAGGPYEQYF.

V and J are TRBV14 and TRBJ1-1, with D hard to call. Germline CDR1 reads SGHDN; CDR2 reads FVKESK. Between the trimmed V and J ends, which lost 4 bases and 1 base, there was a span of 7 bases. The CDR3 has 13 amino acids. CDR3 sequence (DNA): TGTGCCAGCAGCCCCTACTGGAACACTGAAGCTTTCTTT. Amino acid sequence: CASSPYWNTEAFF.

The chain couples TRBV7-2 to TRBJ2-7, with D possibly TRBD1 on 5 matching bases. CDR1 and CDR2 from the germline V gene are SGHTA and FQGNSA. This CDR3 is built from 14 residues. Trimming stripped 5 bases from V and 4 bases from J, with 15 bases between. Here the CDR3 reads CASSSQGQIYEQYF. CDR3 DNA: TGTGCCAGCAGCAGTCAGGGCCAGATTTACGAGCAGTACTTC.

The chain combines TRBV10-3 with TRBJ1-6; D perhaps matches TRBD1 (6 bases). The CDR3 runs 15 residues. The ends were cut back, 3 bases at V and 7 bases at J, with 13 bases in the middle. Germline V gives CDR1 ENHRY, CDR2 SYGVKD. The DNA of the CDR3 is TGTGCCATCAGTGACCCCAGGGGACGGAATTCACCCCTCCACTTT. Its translation: CAISDPRGRNSPLHF.

V and J are TRBV18 and TRBJ1-1; the D gene is possibly TRBD1 (5 bases). The CDR3 is 15 residues long. Trimming stripped 5 bases from V and 4 bases from J, with 17 bases between. The germline CDR1 and CDR2 sequences are KGHSH and LQKENI. The CDR3: CASSRGREASTEAFF. The CDR3 coding sequence is TGTGCCAGCTCAAGGGGAAGGGAAGCTAGCACTGAAGCTTTCTTT.

This clone was detected once. The V call is TRBV7-9, the J call TRBJ1-3; possibly TRBD1 for D (6 bases). The CDR3 sequence is 16 residues long. The V end was cut by 5 bases, the J end by 1 base, with 15 bases between. Germline V gene lookup returns CDR1 SEHNR and CDR2 FQNEAQ (reference sequence). This chain's CDR3 is CASSPRGGTSGNTIYF. The CDR3 DNA reads as TGTGCCAGCAGCCCAAGGGGGGGGACATCTGGAAACACCATATATTTT.

The chain links TRBV7-2 to TRBJ2-7, with D possibly TRBD1 on 5 matching bases. This CDR3 is built from 14 residues. Trimming took 4 bases from V and 1 from J, leaving 11 bases between them. The V gene's germline CDR1 is SGHTA and CDR2 FQGNSA. The CDR3 sequence is CASSSRGQSYEQYF. The DNA of the CDR3 is TGTGCCAGCAGCTCGCGAGGACAATCCTACGAGCAGTACTTC.

This chain links TRBV18 with TRBJ1-1; TRBD1 might be the D (6 bases). Trimming cost V 4 bases and J 1 base, with 10 bases left between them. The CDR3 runs 14 residues. Germline-derived CDR1 and CDR2 are KGHSH and LQKENI. The CDR3 DNA is TGTGCCAGCTCACTCGGACAGACGAACACTGAAGCTTTCTTT. Translated: CASSLGQTNTEAFF.

The chain couples TRBV21-1 to TRBJ1-4; the table's D call, TRBD1, was not checked against the DNA. TRBV21-1 is described as a pseudogene. This CDR3 is 13 amino acids long. The CDR3: CASSKAPWTQLFF. The DNA for the CDR3 is TGTGCCAGCAGCAAAGCCCCCTGGACACAACTGTTTTTT.

This chain links TRBV28 with TRBJ1-5; TRBD1 matches 7 bases. Germline-derived CDR1 and CDR2 are MDHEN and SYDVKM. This CDR3 spans 13 amino acids. Unmatched junction bases numbered 7, after V lost 6 bases and J lost 8 bases. The CDR3 loop reads CASRNDRVEPQHF. The CDR3 DNA sequence: TGTGCCAGCAGAAATGACAGGGTTGAGCCCCAGCATTTT.

The chain uses TRBV12-2 and TRBJ1-2; the table's D call, TRBD1, has no DNA check behind it. TRBV12-2 is recorded as a pseudogene. The CDR3 covers 16 residues. The DNA of the CDR3 is TGTGCAAGTCGCTTAGTAGGTGACAGGGGCGTCTATGGCTACACCTTC. The encoded protein is CASRLVGDRGVYGYTF.

The chain joins TRBV5-6 to TRBJ2-2; 9 bases match TRBD1. With 4 bases clipped from V and 2 bases from J, the junction kept 9 bases outside the gene matches. The germline gives CDR1 SGHDT, CDR2 YYEEEE. The CDR3 is 17 amino acids. CDR3 region: CASSLRRTGVNTGELFF. For the CDR3, the DNA is TGTGCCAGCAGCCTCAGGCGGACAGGGGTTAACACCGGGGAGCTGTTTTTT.